What follows is one TCR beta chain and its context. As yet, its antigen is unknown. The entry originates in a study of CD4+ T cells in melanoma. Deletions cut 10 bases from V and 8 bases from J, with 14 bases between. CDR3 size: 11 residues. The V gene's germline CDR1 is WSHSY and CDR2 SAAADI. The method was immunoSEQ multiplex PCR; TCRdb's version includes in-frame clones alone and lacks a portion of them. The data contain 9,000 to 10,000 clones, approximately 69% of them singletons. Findings and caveats of the study: A reported correlation linked neoantigen-specific CD4+ T cells to CD8+, macrophage and B cell function. Neoantigen-specific CD4+ T cells in melanoma reportedly had diverse differentiation states.

Sample: peripheral blood. This chain links TRBV10-2 with TRBJ1-2; perhaps TRBD1 as D (5 bases). This TCR derives from a human donor with melanoma. This CDR3 reads CATGRGRGYTF. The CDR3 region has the DNA TGCGCCACTGGGCGGGGGAGGGGCTACACCTTC.